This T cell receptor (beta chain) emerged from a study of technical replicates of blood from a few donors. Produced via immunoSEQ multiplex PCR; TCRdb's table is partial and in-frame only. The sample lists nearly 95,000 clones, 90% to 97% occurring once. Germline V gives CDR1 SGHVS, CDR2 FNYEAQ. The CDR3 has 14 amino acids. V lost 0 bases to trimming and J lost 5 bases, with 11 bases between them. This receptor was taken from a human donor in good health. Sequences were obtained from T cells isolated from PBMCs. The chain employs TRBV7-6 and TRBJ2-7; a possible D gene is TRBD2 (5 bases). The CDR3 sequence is CASSLAGAMNEQYF. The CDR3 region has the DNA TGTGCCAGCAGCTTAGCGGGAGCTATGAACGAGCAGTACTTC.